These 16 T cell receptor beta chains were all obtained from the same sample, sequenced in a study of shared clonotypes between healthy human individuals. Here immunoSEQ multiplex PCR was the method, and the copy in TCRdb shows in-frame clones only, minus some. The data contain hundreds of thousands of clones, about 80% of them seen just once; the ten biggest clones take up 1.5% to 2%. Source material: memory CD4+ T cells sorted from blood. Subset reported: CD45RA-negative fraction. The receptors shown here come from a woman aged 25 to 39 in good health.

The CDR3 spells CASRLVSNQPQHF. CDR3 sequence (DNA): TGTGCCAGCAGATTGGTATCGAATCAGCCCCAGCATTTT. The rearrangement links TRBV6-1 to TRBJ1-5; D uncertain. V lost 6 bases and J lost 4, with 10 bases in between. The germline gives CDR1 MNHNS, CDR2 SASEGT. This CDR3 contains 13 residues.

The chain combines TRBV2 with TRBJ1-1; D gene unclear. The CDR3 has 11 amino acids. V lost 1 base and J lost 7, with 4 bases in between. From germline, CDR1 is SNHLY and CDR2 FYNNEI. CDR3 in DNA: TGTGCCAGCAGTGAAGTCTATGAAGCTTTCTTT. Amino acid sequence: CASSEVYEAFF.

The chain uses TRBV7-8 and TRBJ2-1, with a tentative D call TRBD2 (6 bases). Germline V gene sequence: CDR1 SGHVS, CDR2 FQNEAQ. Trimming took 2 bases from V and 2 from J, leaving 10 bases between them. The CDR3 contains 15 residues. Written as DNA, the CDR3 is TGTGCCAGCAGCTTAATAGCGGAAACCTACAATGAGCAGTTCTTC. Protein: CASSLIAETYNEQFF. Full variable domain (rest looked up from reference TRBV7-8 and TRBJ2-1): GAGVSQSPRYKVAKRGQDVALRCDPISGHVSLFWYQQALGQGPEFLTYFQNEAQLDKSGLPSDRFFAERPEGSVSTLKIQRTQQEDSAVYLCASSLIAETYNEQFFGPGTRLTVL.

The V and J genes are TRBV5-4 and TRBJ2-1, with 11 bases lining up with TRBD1. The ends lost 0 bases at V and 4 bases at J; junction bases unmatched: 3. Germline CDR1 SGHNT, CDR2 YYREEE (reference sequence). The CDR3 is made up of 16 amino acids. The CDR3 bases are TGTGCCAGCAGCTTGGGTGGACAGGGGGCTTACAATGAGCAGTTCTTC. As protein: CASSLGGQGAYNEQFF.

This rearrangement joins TRBV6-6 to TRBJ1-2; unclear D gene. CDR3 length equals 15 residues. V shed 0 bases and J shed 2 bases, with 10 bases lying between them. The germline V gene encodes CDR1 MNHNY and CDR2 SVGAGI (reference sequence). The CDR3 region is CASSYSPAKNYGYTF. DNA for the CDR3: TGTGCCAGCAGTTACTCTCCAGCCAAAAACTATGGCTACACCTTC.

Concerning this clone itself: Other nucleotide sequences in the sample specify the same CDR3. The chain couples TRBV4-1 to TRBJ1-2, with D unresolved. Germline assignment: CDR1 MGHRA and CDR2 YSYEKL. Trimming took 1 base from V and 2 from J, leaving 8 bases between them. This CDR3 is built from 14 residues. CDR3 DNA sequence: TGCGCCAGCAGCCAAGGGACCGCGAACTATGGCTACACCTTC. Translating gives CASSQGTANYGYTF.

This sequence joins TRBV6-1 and TRBJ2-4, with D possibly TRBD2 on 5 matching bases. The CDR3 covers 16 residues. V shed 3 bases and J shed 2 bases, with 14 bases lying between them. The germline V gene encodes CDR1 MNHNS and CDR2 SASEGT. The CDR3 DNA follows: TGTGCCAGCAGTGACTACTTTCCGGGATCCAAAAACATTCAGTACTTC. Protein sequence: CASSDYFPGSKNIQYF.

This sequence joins TRBV4-1 and TRBJ2-3, with 9 bases that match TRBD2. The CDR3 consists of 13 residues. CDR1 is MGHRA and CDR2 is YSYEKL in the germline V gene. V gave up 7 bases and J gave up 3 bases; unmatched junction bases: 2. DNA of the CDR3: TGCGCCAGCACAAGCGGGAGGACAGATACGCAGTATTTT. Encoded protein: CASTSGRTDTQYF.

The genes are TRBV28 and TRBJ2-3; possible D gene TRBD1, 5 bases. The V end was cut by 2 bases, the J end by 5 bases, with 11 bases between. The CDR3 totals 14 residues. Germline loops: CDR1 MDHEN, CDR2 SYDVKM. The CDR3 nucleotides are TGTGCCAGCAGTTTAGTGCGGCAGGGAGATACGCAGTATTTT. Translation gives CASSLVRQGDTQYF.

V is TRBV7-7 and J is TRBJ2-7; D is possibly TRBD2 (5 bases). CDR3 length: 16 amino acids. Germline-derived CDR1 and CDR2 are SSHAT and FNYEAQ (reference sequence). V gave up 1 base and J gave up 5 bases, with 18 bases separating them. The CDR3 reads CASSLEFWGVCHEQYF. The CDR3 nucleotides are TGTGCCAGCAGCTTAGAGTTTTGGGGAGTCTGCCACGAGCAGTACTTC.

The gene calls are TRBV18 and TRBJ1-1; D not certain. CDR1 KGHSH and CDR2 LQKENI come from the germline V gene. This CDR3 has 11 amino acids. Trimming took 4 bases from V and 5 from J, leaving 5 bases between them. The DNA for the CDR3 is TGTGCCAGCTCACTTCTAACTGAAGCTTTCTTT. This codes for CASSLLTEAFF.

The chain is built from TRBV19 and TRBJ1-1; 7 bases are shared with TRBD1. There are 14 residues in the CDR3. Germline lookup yields CDR1 LNHDA and CDR2 SQIVND (reference sequence). Trimming took 0 bases from V and 5 from J; bases not matched to a gene: 3. CDR3 amino acids: CASSIETGTTEAFF. CDR3 bases: TGTGCCAGTAGTATAGAGACAGGGACGACTGAAGCTTTCTTT.

Ten or more counts support this clone. The CDR3 bases are TGTGCCAGCAGCCCACCGGGACAGGGGATTTCCTACGAGCAGTACTTC. Protein sequence: CASSPPGQGISYEQYF. The chain links TRBV5-5 to TRBJ2-7, with TRBD1 matching 10 bases. The junction had 8 bases not matched to a gene; V was cut back by 4 bases and J by 1 base. The CDR3 totals 16 residues. CDR1 SGHKS and CDR2 YYEKEE come from the germline V gene (reference sequence).

V and J are TRBV5-8 and TRBJ2-7, with TRBD2 matching over 10 bases. This CDR3 is built from 16 residues. Per the germline V gene, CDR1 is SGHTS and CDR2 is YDEGEE. J lost 4 bases, V lost 4 bases, and 11 bases had no gene match. Written as DNA, the CDR3 is TGTGCCAGCAGCCAAGGGCTAGCGGGAGAAGGGTACGAGCAGTACTTC. Translation gives CASSQGLAGEGYEQYF.

V usage is TRBV27 and J usage is TRBJ2-7; 9 nucleotides line up with TRBD1. Germline V gene sequence: CDR1 MNHEY, CDR2 SMNVEV (reference sequence). This CDR3 has 14 residues. With 5 bases clipped from V and 2 bases from J, the junction kept 4 bases outside the gene matches. CDR3 sequence: CASSRTGDTYEQYF. The CDR3 DNA reads TGTGCCAGCAGTCGGACAGGGGATACCTACGAGCAGTACTTC.

This chain joins TRBV4-1 and TRBJ1-5; 7 bases align to TRBD1. This CDR3 comprises 15 residues. V was clipped by 0 bases and J by 6 bases; unmatched bases: 5. Germline V CDR1 and CDR2: MGHRA, YSYEKL. This chain's CDR3 is CASSQEDRRSQPQHF. CDR3 nucleotides: TGCGCCAGCAGCCAAGAGGACAGGCGGAGTCAGCCCCAGCATTTT.